Listed below are T cell receptor beta chains from one sample, sequenced in a study of cytomegalovirus exposure and HLA in healthy donors. This table comes from immunoSEQ multiplex PCR, and its TCRdb copy is limited to in-frame clones, with some not included. The data hold some 150,000 clones, with 87% observed a single time. Sequencing input: PBMCs. The receptors were sampled from a young woman in good health and CMV-seronegative. The CDR3 runs from the conserved cysteine through the conserved F or W. A D gene is named only where the DNA matches it firmly. Size is omitted from some rows. Given values are once, few, many or a class for expanded clones.

>TRBJ2-2|-|-|TRBV7-9
TGTGCCTCGCGGAACTGGGGGGGGGCCGCCGGGGAGCTGTTTTTT
CASRNWGGAAGELFF
>TRBJ2-3|TRBD2|-|TRBV5-1
TGCGCCAGCAGCTTCGGAGCGGGAGGGGGGACAGATACGCAGTATTTT
CASSFGAGGGTDTQYF
>TRBJ2-3|-|many|TRBV19
TGTGCCAGTAGTATCCGACGCGGGGATACGCAGTATTTT
CASSIRRGDTQYF
>TRBJ1-5|-|few|TRBV19
TGTGCCAGTACCATAGGAGGGGGCAATCAGCCCCAGCATTTT
CASTIGGGNQPQHF
>TRBJ2-6|TRBD1|-|TRBV5-1
TGCGCCAGCAGCGGGACAGGTTCTGGGGCCAACGTCCTGACTTTC
CASSGTGSGANVLTF
>TRBJ2-7|-|-|TRBV19
TGTGCCACCTCCCTGAAGGGGGAGCAGTACTTC
CATSLKGEQYF
>TRBJ1-2|TRBD1|-|TRBV4-2
TGTGCCAGCAGCCCCAGAAGGGGGCAGGGTAATTATGGCTACACCTTC
CASSPRRGQGNYGYTF
>TRBJ1-2|-|-|TRBV5-6
TGTGCCAGCAGCTTAGTTATAGCCTATGGCTACACCTTC
CASSLVIAYGYTF
>TRBJ2-7|TRBD2|-|TRBV5-4
TGTGCCAGCAGCCCAGGCGGCGCGGGAGGCTACGAGCAGTACTTC
CASSPGGAGGYEQYF
>TRBJ2-1|-|once|TRBV6-4
TGTGCCAGCAGTGACGAGGCGGGGACCGGGGAGCAGTTCTTC
CASSDEAGTGEQFF
>TRBJ1-2|-|-|TRBV27
TGTGCCAGCAGTGCAGGGGTCCCGGATGGCTACACCTTC
CASSAGVPDGYTF
>TRBJ2-7|TRBD2|-|TRBV30
TGTGCCTGGGGGCCGCGACTAGCCGACCCAGTTCCATACGAGCAGTACTTC
CAWGPRLADPVPYEQYF
>TRBJ2-4|TRBD2|-|TRBV27
TGTGCCAGCAGTCCCGGGACTAGCGGGAGTGTCATTCAGTACTTC
CASSPGTSGSVIQYF
>TRBJ1-5|-|-|TRBV4-3
TGCGCCAGCAGCCCCGGACAAGTTGGGCAGCCCCAGCATTTT
CASSPGQVGQPQHF
>TRBJ2-7|-|-|TRBV27
TGTGCCAGCAGTTTTTATGGTGGGAGAATTCGCGAGCAGTACTTC
CASSFYGGRIREQYF
>TRBJ1-3|TRBD1|-|TRBV5-6
TGTGCCAGCAGTCGCGACAGGGGAGGAGGAAACACCATATATTTT
CASSRDRGGGNTIYF
>TRBJ1-5|TRBD1|-|TRBV19
TGTGCCAGTAGTGCCCCTTGGGGGACAGGGGATAGCAATCAGCCCCAGCATTTT
CASSAPWGTGDSNQPQHF
>TRBJ2-3|TRBD2|-|TRBV15
TGTGCCACCAGCAGAGGGGAGGGCTTCCCGGATACGCAGTATTTT
CATSRGEGFPDTQYF
>TRBJ1-1|-|few|TRBV27
TGTGCCAGCAGTTCGACCTTGGGGAGCACTGAAGCTTTCTTT
CASSSTLGSTEAFF
>TRBJ2-5|-|-|TRBV19
TGTGCCAGTAGTATAGATCTGGAGACCCAGTACTTC
CASSIDLETQYF
>TRBJ2-7|TRBD1|-|TRBV29-1
TGCAGCGCGACTAACAGGGGCTCCTACGAGCAGTACTTC
CSATNRGSYEQYF
>TRBJ2-7|TRBD1|-|TRBV4-3
TGCGCCAGCAGCCAGTCAATCGGGACAGGGGGGGCCTACGAGCAGTACTTC
CASSQSIGTGGAYEQYF
>TRBJ2-5|TRBD2|-|TRBV5-1
TGCGCCAGCACTTCTGGGGGGGTTCAGGAGACCCAGTACTTC
CASTSGGVQETQYF
>TRBJ2-1|-|-|TRBV7-2
TGTGCCAGCAGCTTAGCCCGTGGGGCCCATGAGCAGTTCTTC
CASSLARGAHEQFF
>TRBJ1-5|TRBD1|-|TRBV19
TGTGCCAGTAGTCGTACAGGGGGGCAGATGCAGCCCCAGCATTTT
CASSRTGGQMQPQHF
>TRBJ1-1|-|-|TRBV6-6
TGTGCCAGCAGTTACGAGTGGCAGGGAGGGACTGAAGCTTTCTTT
CASSYEWQGGTEAFF
>TRBJ2-2|-|-|TRBV18
TGTGCCAGCTCACCCCTAAAACAGGGACCGAGGACCGGGGAGCTGTTTTTT
CASSPLKQGPRTGELFF
>TRBJ2-1|-|-|TRBV9
TGTGCCAGCAGCGTAACGACAGGTTACCCGTACAATGAGCAGTTCTTC
CASSVTTGYPYNEQFF
>TRBJ2-3|-|-|TRBV11-2
TGTGCCAGCAGCTTAAACAGGGCTAGCTGGACAGATACGCAGTATTTT
CASSLNRASWTDTQYF
>TRBJ1-2|-|-|TRBV2
TGTGCCAGCAGTGAACTGGAGGATCAGGGCTACACCTTC
CASSELEDQGYTF
>TRBJ1-2|-|-|TRBV7-2
TGTGCCAGCAGATCCCGCTACAGGGACTATGGCTACACCTTC
CASRSRYRDYGYTF
>TRBJ2-5|TRBD2|-|TRBV6-1
TGTGCCAGCAGTGATCAAGCGGGAGGACAAGAGACCCAGTACTTC
CASSDQAGGQETQYF
>TRBJ2-7|TRBD1|-|TRBV27
TGTGCCAGCAGTTCTCGGACAGGTCGCTCCTACGAGCAGTACTTC
CASSSRTGRSYEQYF
>TRBJ1-5|TRBD1|-|TRBV18
TGTGCCAGCTCACCGGCTGCGACAGGGGTGCAGCCCCAGCATTTT
CASSPAATGVQPQHF
>TRBJ2-3|TRBD1|-|TRBV7-9
TGTGCCAGCAGGAGGGACAGGGGATACACAGATACGCAGTATTTT
CASRRDRGYTDTQYF
>TRBJ1-2|TRBD1|-|TRBV4-1
TGCGCCAGCAGCCTTCGTTTTGAGACAGGGGGCGTTCTGGGATATGGCTACACCTTC
CASSLRFETGGVLGYGYTF
>TRBJ2-7|TRBD1|-|TRBV6-5
TGTGCCAGCAGCGCTCCGAGAAGGGGGCTTCTCGAGCAGTACTTC
CASSAPRRGLLEQYF
>TRBJ1-3|-|-|TRBV29-1
TGCAGCGCCGACACAGGGCTAGGAAACACCATATATTTT
CSADTGLGNTIYF
>TRBJ1-1|TRBD1|-|TRBV5-6
TGTGCCAGCAGCTTGGTGGGACAGGACACTGAAGCTTTCTTT
CASSLVGQDTEAFF
>TRBJ1-1|-|-|TRBV5-5
TGTGCCAGCAGCTTGTCTGTCTGGCAGAACACTGAAGCTTTCTTT
CASSLSVWQNTEAFF
>TRBJ2-5|-|once|TRBV7-9
TGTGCCAGCAGCTTAGCGGGGGGTAAAGAGACCCAGTACTTC
CASSLAGGKETQYF
>TRBJ1-2|-|once|TRBV18
TGTGCCAGCTCACGTGCCGTAGGACAGAACTATGGCTACACCTTC
CASSRAVGQNYGYTF
>TRBJ2-7|-|-|TRBV2
TGTGCCAGCAGTGAGAGACAGGTGAACTCCTACGAGCAGTACTTC
CASSERQVNSYEQYF
>TRBJ1-3|TRBD1|-|TRBV6-1
TGTGCCAGCAGTCGACAGGGAACTGGAAACACCATATATTTT
CASSRQGTGNTIYF
>TRBJ2-2|TRBD2|-|TRBV2
TGTGCCAGCAGCGCGGGACTAGCTGCGCGTTCGAACACCGGGGAGCTGTTTTTT
CASSAGLAARSNTGELFF
>TRBJ2-1|-|-|TRBV5-1
TGCGCCAGCAGCTTACGGGGGACTTACAATGAGCAGTTCTTC
CASSLRGTYNEQFF
>TRBJ1-1|TRBD1|once|TRBV27
TGTGCCAGCAGTTTAGTGGGACAGGGGTTAACTGAAGCTTTCTTT
CASSLVGQGLTEAFF
>TRBJ1-1|TRBD1|-|TRBV5-1
TGCGCCAGCAGCCTGCTGACGACAGGGGGCGCGGAAGCTTTCTTT
CASSLLTTGGAEAFF
>TRBJ1-4|-|few|TRBV6-1
TGTGCCAGCAGTGAATGGAGGGAGGGGGAAAAACTGTTTTTT
CASSEWREGEKLFF
>TRBJ2-1|-|-|TRBV5-6
TGTGCCAGCAGCGGGGGACTGCGCTCCTACAATGAGCAGTTCTTC
CASSGGLRSYNEQFF
>TRBJ2-6|TRBD2|-|TRBV2
TGTGCCAGCAGTGTGGGGGGGTACGGGGCCAACGTCCTGACTTTC
CASSVGGYGANVLTF
>TRBJ2-2|TRBD2|-|TRBV29-1
TGCAGCGTTGTTAAGACTAGCGGAAACACCGGGGAGCTGTTTTTT
CSVVKTSGNTGELFF
>TRBJ1-1|TRBD1|-|TRBV6-5
TGTGCCAGCAGGCGGACAGGCCTCCAAAATGAAGCTTTCTTT
CASRRTGLQNEAFF